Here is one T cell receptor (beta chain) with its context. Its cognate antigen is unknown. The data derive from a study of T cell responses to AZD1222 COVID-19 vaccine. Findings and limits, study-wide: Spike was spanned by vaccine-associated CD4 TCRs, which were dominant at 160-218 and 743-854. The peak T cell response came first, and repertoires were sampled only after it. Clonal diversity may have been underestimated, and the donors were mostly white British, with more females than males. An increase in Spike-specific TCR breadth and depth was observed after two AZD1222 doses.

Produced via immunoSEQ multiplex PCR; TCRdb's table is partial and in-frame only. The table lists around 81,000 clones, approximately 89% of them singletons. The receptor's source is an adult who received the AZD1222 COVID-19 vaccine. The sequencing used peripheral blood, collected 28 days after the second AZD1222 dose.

The CDR3: CASSPDFQGNQPQHF. The CDR3 nucleotides are TGTGCCAGCAGCCCGGACTTCCAGGGGAATCAGCCCCAGCATTTT. This rearrangement joins TRBV28 to TRBJ1-5; weak D call: TRBD1 (6 bases). Trimming removed 6 bases from V and 4 bases from J, with 16 bases in between. This CDR3 contains 15 residues. Germline loops: CDR1 MDHEN, CDR2 SYDVKM.